This T cell receptor (beta chain) was documented in a study of sequential checkpoint blockade in melanoma. Study-level information: After nivolumab or ipilimumab alone, some 22 patients had week-13 rebiopsies. Whole-study findings and limits: T-cell fraction and clonality followed PD-L1 and CD8+ counts, not mutational load. Clinical benefit was about 30 times likelier when tumor T-cell fraction and clonality increased.

Libraries were prepared by immunoSEQ multiplex PCR; TCRdb keeps only in-frame clonotypes and omits some of them. The sample yields some 7,900 clones, around 22% seen once. This clone was detected many times. What it recognizes is unknown. Treatment in this sample: randomized to nivolumab then ipilimumab (arm A) or the reverse (arm B). This sequence was found in a human donor with melanoma. Specimen: tumor tissue (inferred from file names), collected from a patient given nivolumab and ipilimumab in sequence.

Here the CDR3 DNA reads TGTGCCAGCAGCATGGGTATTAAGGGACAGGGGGTGCACTATGGCTACACCTTC. Its translation is CASSMGIKGQGVHYGYTF. This chain joins TRBV11-3 and TRBJ1-2; TRBD1 matches 11 bases. V trimming: 5 bases; J trimming: 3 bases; junction bases outside the gene matches: 14. This CDR3 contains 18 residues. Germline-derived CDR1 and CDR2 are SGHNT and YENEEA.